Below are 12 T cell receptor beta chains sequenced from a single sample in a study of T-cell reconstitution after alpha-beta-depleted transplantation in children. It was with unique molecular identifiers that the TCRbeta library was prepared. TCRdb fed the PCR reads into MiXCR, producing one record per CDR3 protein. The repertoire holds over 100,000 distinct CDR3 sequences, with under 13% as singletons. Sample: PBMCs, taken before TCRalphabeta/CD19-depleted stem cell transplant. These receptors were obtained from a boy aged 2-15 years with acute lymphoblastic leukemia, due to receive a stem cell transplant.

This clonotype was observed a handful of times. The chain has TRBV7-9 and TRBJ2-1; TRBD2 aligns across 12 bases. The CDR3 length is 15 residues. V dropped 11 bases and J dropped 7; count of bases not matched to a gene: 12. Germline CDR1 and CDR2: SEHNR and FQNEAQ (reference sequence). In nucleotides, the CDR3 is TGTGCCTCCATAGCTAGCGGGAGGGTTACGAATGAGCAGTTCTTC. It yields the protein CASIASGRVTNEQFF.

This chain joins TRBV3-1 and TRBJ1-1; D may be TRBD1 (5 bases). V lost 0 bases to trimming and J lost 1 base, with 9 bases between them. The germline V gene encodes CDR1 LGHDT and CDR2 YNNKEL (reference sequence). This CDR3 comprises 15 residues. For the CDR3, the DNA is TGTGCCAGCAGCCAAGAGCGGGGGGGGAACACTGAAGCTTTCTTT. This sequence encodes CASSQERGGNTEAFF.

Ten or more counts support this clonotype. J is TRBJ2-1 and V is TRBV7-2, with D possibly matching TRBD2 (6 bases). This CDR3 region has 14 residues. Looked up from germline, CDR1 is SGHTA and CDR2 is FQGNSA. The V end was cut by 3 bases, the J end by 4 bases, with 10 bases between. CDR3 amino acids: CASSFGGLYNEQFF. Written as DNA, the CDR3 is TGTGCCAGCAGCTTCGGGGGACTTTACAATGAGCAGTTCTTC.

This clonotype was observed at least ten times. This CDR3 reads CASSLVAGEGLNEQFF. The CDR3 DNA sequence: TGTGCCAGCAGCTTAGTAGCGGGAGAGGGGCTCAATGAGCAGTTCTTC. The V and J genes are TRBV7-6 and TRBJ2-1, with 9 positions matching TRBD2. The CDR3 contains 16 residues. Germline CDR1 SGHVS, CDR2 FNYEAQ. Trimming cost V 1 base and J 6 bases; bases outside gene matches: 7.

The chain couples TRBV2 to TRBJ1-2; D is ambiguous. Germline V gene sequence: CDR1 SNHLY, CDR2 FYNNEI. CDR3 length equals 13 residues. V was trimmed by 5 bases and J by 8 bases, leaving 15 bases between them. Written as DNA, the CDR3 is TGTGCCAGCAGTCGGCCCATGGAGTCCGGCTACACCTTC. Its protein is CASSRPMESGYTF. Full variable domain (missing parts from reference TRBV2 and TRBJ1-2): EPEVTQTPSHQVTQMGQEVILRCVPISNHLYFYWYRQILGQKVEFLVSFYNNEISEKSEIFDDQFSVERPDGSNFTLKIRSTKLEDSAMYFCASSRPMESGYTFGSGTRLTVV.

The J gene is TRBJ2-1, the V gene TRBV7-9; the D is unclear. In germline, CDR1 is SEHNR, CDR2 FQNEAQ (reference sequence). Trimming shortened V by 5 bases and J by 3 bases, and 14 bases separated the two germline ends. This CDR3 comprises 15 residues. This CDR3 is CASSPREGIYNEQFF. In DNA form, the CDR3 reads TGTGCCAGCAGCCCAAGGGAAGGCATCTACAATGAGCAGTTCTTC. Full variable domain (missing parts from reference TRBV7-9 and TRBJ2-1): DTGVSQNPRHKITKRGQNVTFRCDPISEHNRLYWYRQTLGQGPEFLTYFQNEAQLEKSRLLSDRFSAERPKGSFSTLEIQRTEQGDSAMYLCASSPREGIYNEQFFGPGTRLTVL.

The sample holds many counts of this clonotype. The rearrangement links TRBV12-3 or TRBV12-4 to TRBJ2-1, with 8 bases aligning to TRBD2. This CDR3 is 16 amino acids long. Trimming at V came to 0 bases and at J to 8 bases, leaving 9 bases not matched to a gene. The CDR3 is CASSLAESGSWDEQFF. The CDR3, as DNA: TGTGCCAGCAGTTTAGCAGAGAGCGGGAGCTGGGATGAGCAGTTCTTC.

This CDR3 reads CSVTGDPINTYNEQFF. Written as DNA, the CDR3 is TGCAGCGTAACAGGGGACCCCATCAATACCTACAATGAGCAGTTCTTC. The rearrangement uses TRBV29-1 and TRBJ2-1, with 7 positions matching TRBD1. Germline V gives CDR1 SQVTM, CDR2 ANQGSEA. CDR3 size: 16 residues. J was trimmed by 2 bases and V by 6 bases; bases with no gene match: 13.

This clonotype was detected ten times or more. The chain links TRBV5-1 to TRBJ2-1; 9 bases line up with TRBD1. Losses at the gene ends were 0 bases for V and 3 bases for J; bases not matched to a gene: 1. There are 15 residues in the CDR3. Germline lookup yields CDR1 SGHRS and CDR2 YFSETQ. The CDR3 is CASSLGTGVYNEQFF. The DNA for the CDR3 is TGCGCCAGCAGCTTGGGGACAGGGGTCTACAATGAGCAGTTCTTC.

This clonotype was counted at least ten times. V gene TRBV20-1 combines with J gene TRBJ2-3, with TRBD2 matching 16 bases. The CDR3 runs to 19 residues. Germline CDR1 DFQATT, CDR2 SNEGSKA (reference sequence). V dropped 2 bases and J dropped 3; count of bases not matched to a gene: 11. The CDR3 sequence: CSARRTGTSGRAQTDTQYF. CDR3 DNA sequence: TGCAGTGCTAGAAGAACCGGGACTAGCGGGAGGGCCCAGACAGATACGCAGTATTTT.

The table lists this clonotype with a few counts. This CDR3 reads CSARPEKHAIYEQYF. The CDR3 coding sequence is TGCAGTGCTAGACCCGAAAAACACGCGATCTACGAGCAGTACTTC. This chain joins TRBV20-1 and TRBJ2-7; D unclear. Trimming cost V 2 bases and J 3 bases, with 17 bases left between them. This CDR3 is built from 15 residues. Germline V gene data show CDR1 as DFQATT and CDR2 as SNEGSKA (reference sequence).

The CDR3 DNA reads TGCAGTGCTAGAGATTCGTCAGGGACTGGGGCCAACGTCCTGACTTTC. This encodes CSARDSSGTGANVLTF. This chain links TRBV20-1 with TRBJ2-6, with TRBD1 as a possible D gene (5 bases). The CDR3 is 16 residues long. Germline lookup yields CDR1 DFQATT and CDR2 SNEGSKA (reference sequence). Between the trimmed V and J ends, which lost 0 bases and 2 bases, there was a span of 11 bases.